This TCR beta chain was sequenced in a study of blood T cell repertoires in COVID-19. CDR1 and CDR2 from the germline V gene are LGHDT and YNNKEL (reference sequence). This CDR3 has 15 residues. With 2 bases removed from V and 6 bases from J, the gap between germline ends came to 13 bases. TCRdb's table, derived via immunoSEQ multiplex PCR, lists solely in-frame clones and lacks some. The sample lists over 100,000 clones, about three quarters occurring once. This clone was observed many times. Material for sequencing was peripheral blood. The sequence derives from a human donor in a cohort sampled during active or convalescent COVID-19. This rearrangement joins TRBV3-1 (or the pseudogene TRBV3-2) to TRBJ1-4; TRBD1 is a possible D gene (5 bases). CDR3 bases: TGTGCCAGCAGCCAAACCGGGGGGGTTTATGAAAAACTGTTTTTT. Amino acids: CASSQTGGVYEKLFF.